A single T cell receptor beta chain is shown here with its context. As yet, its antigen is unknown. This entry comes from a study of CD8 T cells in Susac syndrome. As for the study in general: Clinically active disease was present in six of the sequenced Susac syndrome patients. Roughly 8 of these patients were in remission. Treatment at blood withdrawal was none, corticosteroids, or intravenous immunoglobulin alone in Susac syndrome patients.

The authors reverse transcribed roughly 0.5 to 1 ug RNA with random hexamers. TCRdb processed the immunoSEQ multiplex PCR reads anew with MiXCR; each CDR3 protein has one entry. The sample holds roughly 250,000 distinct CDR3 sequences; approximately 95% are singletons and the top ten take roughly 0.1%. The germline V gene has CDR1 LGHNT and CDR2 FRNRAP. V was shortened by 6 bases and J by 2 bases, with 7 bases between the two germline ends. The CDR3 has 12 residues. The study, taken as a whole, reports: The Susac syndrome CD4+ T cell repertoires displayed no clonal expansion.

This receptor was taken from a human donor with Susac syndrome. The sequenced material came from CD4+ T cells from PBMCs. The gene calls are TRBV12-5 and TRBJ1-1; D unclear. The CDR3 spells CASGHINTEAFF. The DNA of the CDR3 is TGTGCTAGTGGCCACATTAACACTGAAGCTTTCTTT.